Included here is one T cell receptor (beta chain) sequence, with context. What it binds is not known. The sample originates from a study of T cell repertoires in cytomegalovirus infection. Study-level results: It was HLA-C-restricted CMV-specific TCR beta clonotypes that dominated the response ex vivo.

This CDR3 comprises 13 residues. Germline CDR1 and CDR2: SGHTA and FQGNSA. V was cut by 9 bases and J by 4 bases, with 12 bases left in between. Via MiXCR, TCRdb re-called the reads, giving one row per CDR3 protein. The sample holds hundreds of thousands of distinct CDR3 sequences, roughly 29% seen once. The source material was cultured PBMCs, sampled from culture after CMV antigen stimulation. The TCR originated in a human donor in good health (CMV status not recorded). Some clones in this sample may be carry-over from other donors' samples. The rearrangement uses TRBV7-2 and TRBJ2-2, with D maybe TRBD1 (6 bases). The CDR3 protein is CASRGQLTGELFF. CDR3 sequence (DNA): TGTGCCAGTCGAGGACAGCTCACCGGGGAGCTGTTTTTT.